This T cell receptor (beta chain) stems from a study of T cell repertoires in cytomegalovirus infection. Across the study: Public TCR beta signatures provided an indication of both CMV infection and a matching HLA type. Whole-study findings and limits: The response measured ex vivo was dominated by TCR beta clonotypes (HLA-C-restricted and CMV-specific).

One entry per CDR3 protein results from TCRdb running MiXCR on the reads. The repertoire holds about 300,000 distinct CDR3 sequences, with more than 20% as singletons. The CDR3 is made up of 14 amino acids. CDR1 and CDR2 from the germline V gene are ENHRY and SYGVKD. V was shortened by 5 bases and J by 1 base, with 11 bases between the two germline ends. Comments on this clonotype: Antigen: not known.

J is TRBJ2-5 and V is TRBV10-3; D might be TRBD2 (6 bases). The specimen was PBMCs. This clonotype was sampled from a human donor in good health (CMV status not recorded). Some clones in this sample may be carry-over from other donors' samples. The CDR3 region is CAISLTSPQETQYF. CDR3 in DNA: TGTGCCATCAGTCTGACTAGTCCCCAAGAGACCCAGTACTTC.